By proportion, the clone carrying this T cell receptor delta chain is medium-sized. A much larger clone lies a single base off, so this may be a read error. The identical CDR3 is also encoded by other nucleotide sequences in the sample. This specimen comes from a study of gamma-delta chains in newborns, infants, children. Looking at the study overall: Innate gammadelta T cells reportedly expand polyclonally right after birth, driven by microbial exposure, per the title.

Germline CDR1 GEAIGNYY, CDR2 EKD. This CDR3 spans 14 amino acids. Trimming removed 2 bases from V and 1 base from J; junction bases left unmatched: 2. TCRdb re-called clones from the reads using CATT. Here the sample spans approximately 11,000 delta-chain clones, about 9.4% being singletons. The receptor's source is a child who was a newborn, infant or young child, either healthy, febrile or measles-vaccinated (not recorded which). The rearrangement links TRDV2 to TRDJ1; TRDD3 matches at 8 bases. The sample comprised blood. The DNA for the CDR3 is TGTGCCTGTGACATACTGGGGGCCACCGATAAACTCATCTTT. Residues: CACDILGATDKLIF.